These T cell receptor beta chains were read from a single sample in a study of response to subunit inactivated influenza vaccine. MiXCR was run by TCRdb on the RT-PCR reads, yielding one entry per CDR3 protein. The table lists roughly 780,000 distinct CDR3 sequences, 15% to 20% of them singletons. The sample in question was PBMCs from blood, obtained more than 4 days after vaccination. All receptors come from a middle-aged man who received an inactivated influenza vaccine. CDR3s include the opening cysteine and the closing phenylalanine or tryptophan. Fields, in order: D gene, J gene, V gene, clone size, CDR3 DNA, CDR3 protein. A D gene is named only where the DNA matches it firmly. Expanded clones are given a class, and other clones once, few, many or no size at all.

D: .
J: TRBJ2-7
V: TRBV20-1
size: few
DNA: TGCAGTGCTGGGGAAAGCGGGCCCCGCTCCTACGAGCAGTACTTC
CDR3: CSAGESGPRSYEQYF

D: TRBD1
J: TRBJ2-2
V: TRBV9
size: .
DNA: TGTGCCAGTGAGACAGGGTTAGGCGGGGAGCTGTTTTTT
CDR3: CASETGLGGELFF

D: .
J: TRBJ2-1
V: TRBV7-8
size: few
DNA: TGTGCCAGCAGCTTAAGGGGGGTACGGGAGTGGGGCAATGAGCAGTTCTTC
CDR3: CASSLRGVREWGNEQFF

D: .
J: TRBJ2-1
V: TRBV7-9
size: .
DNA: TGTGCCAGCACTAGGGTATCCCCGGGGAATGAGCAGTTCTTC
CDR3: CASTRVSPGNEQFF

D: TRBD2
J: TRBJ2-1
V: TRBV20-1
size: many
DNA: TGCAGTGCTAGAGCCCGCGGGACTACAAACTACAATGAGCAGTTCTTC
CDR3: CSARARGTTNYNEQFF

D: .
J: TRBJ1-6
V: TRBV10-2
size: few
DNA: TGCGCCAGCAGTGCAGGCGGCCTACGGGATTCACCCCTCCACTTT
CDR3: CASSAGGLRDSPLHF

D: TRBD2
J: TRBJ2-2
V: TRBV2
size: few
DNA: TGTGCCAGCAGTAACGGACTAGGTTGGGAGCTGTTTTTT
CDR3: CASSNGLGWELFF

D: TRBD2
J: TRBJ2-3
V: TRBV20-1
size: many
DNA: TGCAGTGCTAGAGATGGAGGACTAGCGGGGACTACGCAGTATTTT
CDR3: CSARDGGLAGTTQYF

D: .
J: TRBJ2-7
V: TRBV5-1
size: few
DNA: TGCGCCAGCACAGGACAGTTTACCTACGAGCAGTACTTC
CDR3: CASTGQFTYEQYF

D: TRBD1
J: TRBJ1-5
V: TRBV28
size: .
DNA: TGTGCCAGCAACCTCGACAGGGTTCAGCCCCAGCATTTT
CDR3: CASNLDRVQPQHF